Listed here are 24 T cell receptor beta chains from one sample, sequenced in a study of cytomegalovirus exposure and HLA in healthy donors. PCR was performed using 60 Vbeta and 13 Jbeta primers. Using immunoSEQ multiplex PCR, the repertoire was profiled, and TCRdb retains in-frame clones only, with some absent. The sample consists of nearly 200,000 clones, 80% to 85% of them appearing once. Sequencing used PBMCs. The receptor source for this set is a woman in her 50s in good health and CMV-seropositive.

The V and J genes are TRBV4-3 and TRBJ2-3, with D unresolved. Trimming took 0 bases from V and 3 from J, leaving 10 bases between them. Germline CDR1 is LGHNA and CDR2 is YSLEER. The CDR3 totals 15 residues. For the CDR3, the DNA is TGCGCCAGCAGCCAAGATCAAGAACTAACAGATACGCAGTATTTT. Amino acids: CASSQDQELTDTQYF.

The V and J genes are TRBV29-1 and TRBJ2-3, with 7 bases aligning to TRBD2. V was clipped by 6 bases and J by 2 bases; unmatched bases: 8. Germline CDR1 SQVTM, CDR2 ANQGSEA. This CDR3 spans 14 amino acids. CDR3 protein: CSVDRAGFTDTQYF. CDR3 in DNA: TGCAGCGTCGATAGAGCGGGGTTCACAGATACGCAGTATTTT.

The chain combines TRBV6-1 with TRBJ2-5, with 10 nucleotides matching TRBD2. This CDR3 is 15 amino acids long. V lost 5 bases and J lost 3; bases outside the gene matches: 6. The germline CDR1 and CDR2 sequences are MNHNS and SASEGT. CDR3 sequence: CASSPSGRTEETQYF. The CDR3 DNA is TGTGCCAGCAGTCCTAGCGGGAGAACTGAAGAGACCCAGTACTTC.

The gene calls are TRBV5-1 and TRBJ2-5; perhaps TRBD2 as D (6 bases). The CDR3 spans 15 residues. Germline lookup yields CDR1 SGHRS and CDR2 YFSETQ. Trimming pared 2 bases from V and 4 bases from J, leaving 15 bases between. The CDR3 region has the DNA TGCGCCAGCAGCTTAGATTCGGGGGATGGAGAGACCCAGTACTTC. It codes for CASSLDSGDGETQYF. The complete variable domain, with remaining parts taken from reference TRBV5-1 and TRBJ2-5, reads KAGVTQTPRYLIKTRGQQVTLSCSPISGHRSVSWYQQTPGQGLQFLFEYFSETQRNKGNFPGRFSGRQFSNSRSEMNVSTLELGDSALYLCASSLDSGDGETQYFGPGTRLLVL.

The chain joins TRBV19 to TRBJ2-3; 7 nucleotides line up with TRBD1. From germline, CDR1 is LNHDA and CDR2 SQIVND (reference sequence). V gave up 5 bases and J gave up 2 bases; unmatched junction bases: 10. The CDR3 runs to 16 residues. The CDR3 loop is CASSPTVTGYTDTQYF. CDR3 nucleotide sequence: TGTGCCAGTAGTCCGACCGTGACAGGGTACACAGATACGCAGTATTTT.

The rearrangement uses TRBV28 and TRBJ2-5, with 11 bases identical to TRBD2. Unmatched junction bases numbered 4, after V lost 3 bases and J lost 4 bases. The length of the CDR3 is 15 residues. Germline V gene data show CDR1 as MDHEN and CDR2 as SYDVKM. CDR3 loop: CASSFALAGGETQYF. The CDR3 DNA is TGTGCCAGCAGTTTTGCTCTAGCGGGGGGAGAGACCCAGTACTTC. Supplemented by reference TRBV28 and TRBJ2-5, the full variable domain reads DVKVTQSSRYLVKRTGEKVFLECVQDMDHENMFWYRQDPGLGLRLIYFSYDVKMKEKGDIPEGYSVSREKKERFSLILESASTNQTSMYLCASSFALAGGETQYFGPGTRLLVL.

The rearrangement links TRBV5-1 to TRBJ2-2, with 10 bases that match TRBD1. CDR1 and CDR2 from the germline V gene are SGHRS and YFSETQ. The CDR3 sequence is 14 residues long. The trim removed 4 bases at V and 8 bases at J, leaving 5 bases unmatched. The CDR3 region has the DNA TGCGCCAGCAGCGCGGGACAGGGGACGGGGGAGCTGTTTTTT. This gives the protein CASSAGQGTGELFF.

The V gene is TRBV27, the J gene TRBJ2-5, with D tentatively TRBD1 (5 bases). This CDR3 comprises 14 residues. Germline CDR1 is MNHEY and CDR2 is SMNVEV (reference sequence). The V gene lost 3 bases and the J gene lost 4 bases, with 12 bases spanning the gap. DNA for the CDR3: TGTGCCAGCAGTTTTTCCCAGGGCCGAGAGACCCAGTACTTC. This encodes CASSFSQGRETQYF.

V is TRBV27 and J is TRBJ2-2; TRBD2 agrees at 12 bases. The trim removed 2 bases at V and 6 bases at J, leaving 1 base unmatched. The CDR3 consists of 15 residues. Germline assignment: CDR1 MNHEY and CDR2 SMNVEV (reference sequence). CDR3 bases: TGTGCCAGCAGTTTACGACTAGCGGGGGCCGGGGAGCTGTTTTTT. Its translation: CASSLRLAGAGELFF.

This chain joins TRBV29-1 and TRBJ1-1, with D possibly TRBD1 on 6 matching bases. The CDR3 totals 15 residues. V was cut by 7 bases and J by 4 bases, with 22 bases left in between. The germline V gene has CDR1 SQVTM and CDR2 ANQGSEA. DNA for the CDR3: TGCAGCGCCCAAAGCGGGGTTACAGGGAGCACTGAAGCTTTCTTT. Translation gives CSAQSGVTGSTEAFF. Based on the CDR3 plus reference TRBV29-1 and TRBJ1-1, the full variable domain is SAVISQKPSRDICQRGTSLTIQCQVDSQVTMMFWYRQQPGQSLTLIATANQGSEATYESGFVIDKFPISRPNLTFSTLTVSNMSPEDSSIYLCSAQSGVTGSTEAFFGQGTRLTVV.

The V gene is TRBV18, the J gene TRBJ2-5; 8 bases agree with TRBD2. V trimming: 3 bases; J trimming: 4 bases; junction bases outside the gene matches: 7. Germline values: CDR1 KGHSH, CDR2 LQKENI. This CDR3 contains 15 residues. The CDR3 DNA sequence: TGTGCCAGCTCACCTCGAAGTACTAGCGGAGAGACCCAGTACTTC. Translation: CASSPRSTSGETQYF.

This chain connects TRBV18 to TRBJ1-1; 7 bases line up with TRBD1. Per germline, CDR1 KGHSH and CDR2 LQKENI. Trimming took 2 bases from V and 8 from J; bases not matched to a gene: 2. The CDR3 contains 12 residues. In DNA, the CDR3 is TGTGCCAGCTCACCAATGACAGGGGAAGCTTTCTTT. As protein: CASSPMTGEAFF.

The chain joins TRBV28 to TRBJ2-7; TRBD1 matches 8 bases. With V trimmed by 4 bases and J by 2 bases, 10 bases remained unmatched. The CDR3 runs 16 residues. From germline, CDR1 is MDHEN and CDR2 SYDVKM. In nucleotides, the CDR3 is TGTGCCAGCAGTTCGCTACAGGGGGGAAGCCCCTACGAGCAGTACTTC. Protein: CASSSLQGGSPYEQYF.

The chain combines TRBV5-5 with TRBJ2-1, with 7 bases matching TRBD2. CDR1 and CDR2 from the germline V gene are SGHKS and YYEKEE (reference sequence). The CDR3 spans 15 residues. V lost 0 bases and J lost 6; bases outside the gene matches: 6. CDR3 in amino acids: CASSLAGLGGNEQFF. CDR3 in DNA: TGTGCCAGCAGCTTGGCCGGACTAGGAGGCAATGAGCAGTTCTTC.

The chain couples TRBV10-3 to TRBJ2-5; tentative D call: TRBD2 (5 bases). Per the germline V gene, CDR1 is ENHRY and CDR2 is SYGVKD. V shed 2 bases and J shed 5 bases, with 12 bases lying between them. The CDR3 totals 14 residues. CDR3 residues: CAISEPTSGETQYF. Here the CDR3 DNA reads TGTGCCATCAGTGAGCCTACTAGTGGGGAGACCCAGTACTTC.

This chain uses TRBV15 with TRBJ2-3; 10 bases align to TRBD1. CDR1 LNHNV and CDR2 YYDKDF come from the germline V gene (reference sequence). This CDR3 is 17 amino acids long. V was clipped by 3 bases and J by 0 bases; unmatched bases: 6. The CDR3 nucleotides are TGTGCCACCAGCAGGGCCGGGACAGGGGAAAGCACAGATACGCAGTATTTT. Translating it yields CATSRAGTGESTDTQYF.

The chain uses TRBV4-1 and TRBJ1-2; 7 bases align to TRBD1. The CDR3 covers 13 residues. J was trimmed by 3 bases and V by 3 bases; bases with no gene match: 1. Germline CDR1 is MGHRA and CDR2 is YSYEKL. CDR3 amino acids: CASSHTGDYGYTF. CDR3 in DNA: TGCGCCAGCAGCCATACAGGGGACTATGGCTACACCTTC.

The CDR3 spells CASSLDGGRAYEQYF. The CDR3 DNA reads as TGCGCCAGCAGCTTGGATGGTGGGAGAGCCTACGAGCAGTACTTC. The chain uses TRBV5-1 and TRBJ2-7; a weak D match, TRBD2 (5 bases). The V end was cut by 0 bases, the J end by 2 bases, with 12 bases between. Germline CDR1 SGHRS, CDR2 YFSETQ. This CDR3 contains 15 residues.

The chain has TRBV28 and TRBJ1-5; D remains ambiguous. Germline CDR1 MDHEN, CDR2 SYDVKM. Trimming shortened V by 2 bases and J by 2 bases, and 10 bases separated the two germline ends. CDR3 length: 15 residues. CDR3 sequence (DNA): TGTGCCAGCAGTTTACGGGGATTTGGCAATCAGCCCCAGCATTTT. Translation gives CASSLRGFGNQPQHF.

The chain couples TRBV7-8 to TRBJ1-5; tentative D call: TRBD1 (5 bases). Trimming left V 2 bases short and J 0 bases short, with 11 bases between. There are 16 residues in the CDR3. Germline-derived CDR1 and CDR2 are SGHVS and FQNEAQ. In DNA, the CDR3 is TGTGCCAGCAGCTTAACAGGCTATAATAGCAATCAGCCCCAGCATTTT. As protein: CASSLTGYNSNQPQHF.

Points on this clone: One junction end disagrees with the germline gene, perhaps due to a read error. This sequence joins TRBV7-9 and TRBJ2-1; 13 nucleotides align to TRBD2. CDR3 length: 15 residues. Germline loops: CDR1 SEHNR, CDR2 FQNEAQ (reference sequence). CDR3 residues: CSSSSGLAGVNEQFF. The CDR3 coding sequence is TGTTCCAGCAGCTCCGGACTAGCGGGAGTCAATGAGCAGTTCTTC.

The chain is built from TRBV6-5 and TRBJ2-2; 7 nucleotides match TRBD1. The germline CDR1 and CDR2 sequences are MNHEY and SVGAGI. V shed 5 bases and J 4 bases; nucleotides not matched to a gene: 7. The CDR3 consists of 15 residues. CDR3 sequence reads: CASSTGQAGTGELFF. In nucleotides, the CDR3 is TGTGCCAGCAGTACTGGACAGGCAGGCACCGGGGAGCTGTTTTTT.

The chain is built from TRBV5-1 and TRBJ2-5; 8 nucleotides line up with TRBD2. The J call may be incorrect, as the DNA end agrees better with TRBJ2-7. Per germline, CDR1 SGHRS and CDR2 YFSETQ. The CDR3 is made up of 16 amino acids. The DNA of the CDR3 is TGCGCCAGCAGCCCCCTTCAGACTAGCGCTTCCTACGAGCAGTACTTC. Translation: CASSPLQTSASYEQYF.

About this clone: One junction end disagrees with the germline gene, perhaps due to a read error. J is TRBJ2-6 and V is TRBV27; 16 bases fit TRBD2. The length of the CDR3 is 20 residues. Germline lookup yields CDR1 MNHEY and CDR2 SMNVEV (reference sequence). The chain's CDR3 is CASSPGTSGRGTFWANGLTF. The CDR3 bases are TGTGCCAGCAGTCCGGGGACTAGCGGGAGGGGAACTTTTTGGGCCAACGGCCTGACTTTC.